Following are 7 T cell receptor beta chains from one sample sequenced in a study of OX40 agonist ivuxolimab in advanced cancers. Using immunoSEQ multiplex PCR, the repertoire was profiled, and TCRdb retains in-frame clones only, with some absent. The table has approximately 57,000 clones, nearly 85% seen once; the top ten hold roughly 3.3%. The sample consisted of CD4+ or CD8+ T cells sorted from blood, taken in a trial of the OX40 agonist ivuxolimab. The receptors shown here come from an adult with an advanced solid tumor such as melanoma, head and neck, liver or kidney cancer.

This chain connects TRBV10-3 to TRBJ1-1, with a weak D call TRBD1 (5 bases). Trimming cost V 1 base and J 4 bases, with 13 bases left between them. The germline gives CDR1 ENHRY, CDR2 SYGVKD. The CDR3 sequence is 15 residues long. The CDR3 region is CAISELLAGTTEAFF. The CDR3 nucleotides are TGTGCCATCAGTGAGTTATTGGCGGGGACCACTGAAGCTTTCTTT.

This chain links TRBV7-8 with TRBJ1-2, with D tentatively TRBD1 (6 bases). Trimming cost V 2 bases and J 0 bases, with 16 bases left between them. This CDR3 is 17 amino acids long. Germline loops: CDR1 SGHVS, CDR2 FQNEAQ. Written as DNA, the CDR3 is TGTGCCAGCAGCTTATTAGGCCGGACAGCTCCTAACTATGGCTACACCTTC. This codes for CASSLLGRTAPNYGYTF.

The rearrangement links TRBV7-2 to TRBJ1-2, with D possibly being TRBD1 (5 bases). Deletions cut 4 bases from V and 5 bases from J, with 14 bases between. The CDR3 runs to 14 residues. Germline V CDR1 and CDR2: SGHTA, FQGNSA. The CDR3 DNA follows: TGTGCCAGCAGCTCCGGGACTCAGAAGTATGGCTACACCTTC. The encoded protein is CASSSGTQKYGYTF.

This chain links TRBV6-1 with TRBJ2-7; D is unclear. The CDR3 loop spans 11 amino acids. Trimming left V 11 bases short and J 0 bases short, with 8 bases between. Germline V lookup: CDR1 MNHNS, CDR2 SASEGT. DNA of the CDR3: TGTGCCTCAACGGCCTCCTACGAGCAGTACTTC. The encoded protein is CASTASYEQYF.

The chain couples TRBV7-8 to TRBJ2-6; D ambiguous. Trimming took 3 bases from V and 0 from J, leaving 3 bases between them. The CDR3 extends over 14 amino acids. Looked up from germline, CDR1 is SGHVS and CDR2 is FQNEAQ. In DNA, the CDR3 is TGTGCCAGCAGCTTGAGCTCTGGGGCCAACGTCCTGACTTTC. Its protein product is CASSLSSGANVLTF.

CDR3 nucleotides: TGTGCCAGTAGCGACGGATGGTCTGGAAACACCATATATTTT. Amino acids: CASSDGWSGNTIYF. The J gene is TRBJ1-3, the V gene TRBV19; no reliable D call. Germline CDR1 LNHDA, CDR2 SQIVND (reference sequence). With 6 bases removed from V and 1 base from J, the gap between germline ends came to 10 bases. This CDR3 comprises 14 residues.

This clone appeared a single time. This chain uses TRBV7-9 with TRBJ2-2; 9 bases are shared with TRBD1. Germline lookup yields CDR1 SEHNR and CDR2 FQNEAQ (reference sequence). Trimming removed 3 bases from V and 7 bases from J; junction bases left unmatched: 3. The CDR3 has 14 residues. CDR3 nucleotides: TGTGCCAGCAGCTTCAGGACAGGGGACGGGGAGCTGTTTTTT. This translates into CASSFRTGDGELFF.